This section outlines one T cell receptor beta chain sequence together with its context. The target antigen is unknown. The entry originates in a study of T cell responses to AZD1222 COVID-19 vaccine. From germline, CDR1 is SGHAT and CDR2 FQNNGV. V was clipped by 3 bases and J by 1 base; unmatched bases: 8. CDR3 size: 16 residues. Study results and limitations: Vaccine-related CD4 TCRs covered spike, predominating at 160-218 and 743-854. Baseline seropositivity characterized only six AZD1222 recipients. A mostly white British donor set with more females was recruited, and clonal diversity was possibly underestimated.

Generated by immunoSEQ multiplex PCR, the TCRdb table keeps only in-frame clones and is missing some. The sample shows about 180,000 clones, around nine tenths of them seen only once. This chain connects TRBV11-2 to TRBJ1-1, with 7 bases lining up with TRBD1. The TCR was taken from an adult who received the AZD1222 COVID-19 vaccine. This material consisted of peripheral blood, taken 28 days after the second AZD1222 dose. Here the CDR3 DNA reads TGTGCCAGCAGCTTCCCGACAGGGTGGAGGAACACTGAAGCTTTCTTT. Translation gives CASSFPTGWRNTEAFF.